The 22 T cell receptor beta chains below were found in one sample sequenced in a study of a mutant IDH1 vaccine in newly diagnosed glioma. Time point noted: week 23, last vaccination. In the vaccine, a single dose held 300 ug of the mutant IDH1 20-mer peptide, along with topical imiquimod. Antigen specificity for these receptors is unknown. Method: immunoSEQ multiplex PCR; TCRdb's copy keeps in-frame clones and lacks some. The table has 65,000 or so clones, approximately 84% seen once. The starting material was PBMCs, obtained from a glioma patient whose treatment included an IDH1 peptide vaccine. The receptor source for this set is a young man with glioma.

The gene calls are TRBV19 and TRBJ2-7; possibly TRBD1 for D (6 bases). The CDR3 is 13 residues long. The V gene lost 3 bases and the J gene lost 3 bases, with 9 bases spanning the gap. CDR1 and CDR2 from the germline V gene are LNHDA and SQIVND (reference sequence). The chain's CDR3 is CASSMGQYYEQYF. DNA of the CDR3: TGTGCCAGTAGTATGGGACAATACTACGAGCAGTACTTC.

The chain is built from TRBV5-4 and TRBJ2-1; D uncertain. The CDR3 sequence is 12 residues long. Germline CDR1 SGHNT, CDR2 YYREEE (reference sequence). V was trimmed by 1 base and J by 10 bases, leaving 9 bases between them. Here the CDR3 reads CASSLYLGEQFF. In DNA form, the CDR3 reads TGTGCCAGCAGCTTGTATTTGGGAGAGCAGTTCTTC.

This clone has more than one count but fewer than ten. The chain employs TRBV6-1 and TRBJ1-5; D uncertain. Germline V gene data show CDR1 as MNHNS and CDR2 as SASEGT. Trimming removed 4 bases at V and 0 bases at J, with 7 bases between. The CDR3 extends over 14 amino acids. CDR3 coding DNA: TGTGCCAGCAGTGCAAGTCATAGCAATCAGCCCCAGCATTTT. This codes for CASSASHSNQPQHF.

The V call is TRBV4-1, the J call TRBJ1-2; D possibly corresponds to TRBD1 (6 bases). Looked up from germline, CDR1 is MGHRA and CDR2 is YSYEKL. The CDR3 spans 15 residues. V lost 3 bases and J 4 bases, leaving 15 bases between the germline ends. Here the CDR3 DNA reads TGCGCCAGCAGCCACTCGGGAGGGGGGTTCTATGGCTACACCTTC. This gives the protein CASSHSGGGFYGYTF.

The rearrangement joins TRBV5-1 to TRBJ2-4; perhaps TRBD2 as D (6 bases). The CDR3 is 16 residues long. Germline CDR1 reads SGHRS; CDR2 reads YFSETQ. Trimming pared 2 bases from V and 1 base from J, leaving 13 bases between. The CDR3 region has the DNA TGCGCCAGCAGCTTAACGCCGGGGGATGCCAAAAACATTCAGTACTTC. Translated, it gives CASSLTPGDAKNIQYF. Variable domain in full (rest from reference TRBV5-1 and TRBJ2-4): KAGVTQTPRYLIKTRGQQVTLSCSPISGHRSVSWYQQTPGQGLQFLFEYFSETQRNKGNFPGRFSGRQFSNSRSEMNVSTLELGDSALYLCASSLTPGDAKNIQYFGAGTRLSVL.

This clone was observed once. The chain employs TRBV2 and TRBJ2-6, with 7 bases identical to TRBD1. The CDR3 is 17 residues long. CDR1 SNHLY and CDR2 FYNNEI come from the germline V gene. V was pared by 7 bases and J by 0 bases, with 9 bases of the junction left unmatched. CDR3 nucleotides: TGTGCCAGCAAGGCAGGGACAGCTAGCTCTGGGGCCAACGTCCTGACTTTC. Its translation: CASKAGTASSGANVLTF.

The V and J genes are TRBV25-1 and TRBJ1-2; perhaps TRBD1 as D (6 bases). Germline V CDR1 and CDR2: MGHDK, SYGVNS. Deletions cut 6 bases from V and 2 bases from J, with 10 bases between. The CDR3 is 13 residues long. CDR3 amino acids: CASRGTPNYGYTF. The CDR3 DNA follows: TGTGCCAGCAGGGGGACACCCAACTATGGCTACACCTTC.

The J gene is TRBJ1-1, the V gene TRBV19, with TRBD1 matching 7 bases. The J segment lost 1 base and the V segment lost 3 bases, leaving 11 bases of the junction unmatched. Germline CDR1 reads LNHDA; CDR2 reads SQIVND (reference sequence). This CDR3 spans 17 amino acids. CDR3 nucleotides: TGTGCCAGTAGTATTGGTAGGGCAGGGGGTAGGAACACTGAAGCTTTCTTT. As protein: CASSIGRAGGRNTEAFF.

The chain carries TRBV15 and TRBJ2-5; perhaps TRBD2 as D (5 bases). This CDR3 region has 14 residues. Germline values: CDR1 LNHNV, CDR2 YYDKDF (reference sequence). The V end lost 1 base, the J end lost 5 bases, and 11 bases lay between the germline ends. The DNA of the CDR3 is TGTGCCACCAGCAGAGTCGGGGATCTTGAGACCCAGTACTTC. It codes for CATSRVGDLETQYF.

The chain carries TRBV4-1 and TRBJ2-2; unclear D gene. CDR1 is MGHRA, CDR2 YSYEKL, per germline. The CDR3 runs 15 residues. V was trimmed by 4 bases and J by 6 bases, leaving 15 bases between them. Written as DNA, the CDR3 is TGCGCCAGCAGCCCTATAGGGAAGGGTCCCGGGGAGCTGTTTTTT. It codes for CASSPIGKGPGELFF.

The rearrangement links TRBV10-3 to TRBJ2-5; D might be TRBD1 (6 bases). CDR1 and CDR2 (germline): ENHRY, SYGVKD. V gave up 3 bases and J gave up 1 base, with 18 bases separating them. The length of the CDR3 is 17 residues. The CDR3 loop is CAISDSSRDISQETQYF. The DNA of the CDR3 is TGTGCCATCAGTGATTCCTCAAGGGACATTAGCCAAGAGACCCAGTACTTC.

In this sample, this clone turned up a few times. This chain uses TRBV4-2 with TRBJ1-1; D may be TRBD1 (5 bases). CDR1 and CDR2 from the germline V gene are LGHNA and YNFKEQ. The CDR3 has 15 residues. V was pared by 4 bases and J by 3 bases, with 15 bases between. CDR3 DNA: TGTGCCAGCAGCCTCTCCCAGGGAGGTTACACTGAAGCTTTCTTT. Encoded protein: CASSLSQGGYTEAFF.

The chain carries TRBV18 and TRBJ2-5, with unresolved D. The germline gives CDR1 KGHSH, CDR2 LQKENI. This CDR3 contains 18 residues. V lost 3 bases to trimming and J lost 2 bases, with 22 bases between them. CDR3 in DNA: TGTGCCAGCTCACCCAGACCTCACACGCCACCTTTTCAAGAGACCCAGTACTTC. Amino acids: CASSPRPHTPPFQETQYF. Supplemented by reference TRBV18 and TRBJ2-5, the full variable domain reads NAGVMQNPRHLVRRRGQEARLRCSPMKGHSHVYWYRQLPEEGLKFMVYLQKENIIDESGMPKERFSAEFPKEGPSILRIQQVVRGDSAAYFCASSPRPHTPPFQETQYFGPGTRLLVL.

V and J are TRBV15 and TRBJ1-2; D is possibly TRBD1 (6 bases). Trimming cost V 3 bases and J 4 bases, with 15 bases left between them. In germline, CDR1 is LNHNV, CDR2 YYDKDF (reference sequence). The CDR3 is made up of 15 amino acids. DNA of the CDR3: TGTGCCACCAGCAGTGGGGGCACGTATCGCTATGGCTACACCTTC. Translating it yields CATSSGGTYRYGYTF.

The chain carries TRBV6-1 and TRBJ2-7, with D possibly TRBD2 on 5 matching bases. CDR3 length: 16 amino acids. Germline assignment: CDR1 MNHNS and CDR2 SASEGT. Trimming pared 2 bases from V and 2 bases from J, leaving 16 bases between. CDR3 sequence: CASSEIRLWGAYEQYF. In DNA, the CDR3 is TGTGCCAGCAGTGAAATACGGTTGTGGGGAGCCTACGAGCAGTACTTC.

The rearrangement links TRBV15 to TRBJ1-1, with D possibly TRBD1 on 5 matching bases. The germline V gene has CDR1 LNHNV and CDR2 YYDKDF (reference sequence). The germline V and J ends were trimmed by 0 bases and 6 bases, with 14 bases remaining between them. The CDR3 totals 15 residues. CDR3 protein: CATSREDRRGPEAFF. In DNA form, the CDR3 reads TGTGCCACCAGCAGAGAGGACCGGAGGGGCCCTGAAGCTTTCTTT.

CDR3 nucleotide sequence: TGTGCCAGCAGCTCAACCGACAGGGGGCGTAGATTGGTAGACTATGGCTACACCTTC. Encoded protein: CASSSTDRGRRLVDYGYTF. The rearrangement links TRBV7-9 to TRBJ1-2; 10 nucleotides agree with TRBD1. CDR1 and CDR2 from the germline V gene are SEHNR and FQNEAQ (reference sequence). Trimming at V came to 4 bases and at J to 3 bases, leaving 17 bases not matched to a gene. CDR3 length equals 19 residues.

This sequence joins TRBV21-1 and TRBJ1-5; the DNA was not compared with TRBD1, the D call given in the table. TRBV21-1 is recorded as a pseudogene. The CDR3 sequence is 18 residues long. CDR3 sequence reads: CASSKVLDRAYSNQPQHF. The CDR3 DNA follows: TGTGCCAGCAGCAAAGTCCTGGACAGGGCATATAGCAATCAGCCCCAGCATTTT.

The chain links TRBV2 to TRBJ1-5; D uncertain. Germline lookup yields CDR1 SNHLY and CDR2 FYNNEI. V gave up 4 bases and J gave up 2 bases, with 12 bases separating them. CDR3 length equals 15 residues. The CDR3 sequence: CASSVLRTGNQPQHF. The CDR3 DNA reads TGTGCCAGCAGTGTTTTGAGGACGGGCAATCAGCCCCAGCATTTT.

The rearrangement links TRBV10-3 to TRBJ1-6; 7 nucleotides line up with TRBD1. This CDR3 region has 14 residues. Germline V lookup: CDR1 ENHRY, CDR2 SYGVKD. The V and J ends lost 8 bases and 7 bases, in that order; junction bases with no gene match: 8. CDR3 amino acids: CAIGRTGGNSPLHF. The CDR3 bases are TGTGCCATCGGGCGGACAGGTGGAAATTCACCCCTCCACTTT.

The V call is TRBV10-2, the J call TRBJ2-1; no definite D call. Germline CDR1 reads WSHSY; CDR2 reads SAAADI. Trimming took off 3 bases at V and 6 bases at J, with 15 bases between the two ends. The CDR3 sequence is 15 residues long. The CDR3 DNA follows: TGCGCCAGCAGTGAAGTTAGGACCGTCTCCAATGAGCAGTTCTTC. This sequence encodes CASSEVRTVSNEQFF.

This chain connects TRBV6-1 to TRBJ2-7; no reliable D call. V was clipped by 2 bases and J by 2 bases, with 4 bases between them. The CDR3 totals 12 residues. CDR1 is MNHNS, CDR2 SASEGT, per germline. The CDR3 sequence: CASSETPYEQYF. The CDR3 region has the DNA TGTGCCAGCAGTGAAACGCCCTACGAGCAGTACTTC.